The 12 T cell receptor beta chains presented below share a single source sample, sequenced in a study of tumor-infiltrating lymphocytes in localized non-small cell lung cancer. Some clones are missing from TCRdb's copy, which holds only in-frame ones; the method was immunoSEQ multiplex PCR. Among 9,500 to 15,000 clones listed, 70% to 90% were seen once. The sequenced sample consisted of lung tumor tissue. The origin of the receptors is a human donor with non-small cell lung cancer.

This chain connects TRBV18 to TRBJ2-7; 10 nucleotides match TRBD1. Germline trimming cut 3 bases from V and 4 bases from J; bases unmatched to any gene: 6. The CDR3 sequence is 15 residues long. The germline V gene has CDR1 KGHSH and CDR2 LQKENI. CDR3 DNA sequence: TGTGCCAGCTCACCTCACGACAGGGGGCATTACGAGCAGTACTTC. It specifies CASSPHDRGHYEQYF.

This sequence joins TRBV14 and TRBJ2-5; the D is unclear. In germline, CDR1 is SGHDN, CDR2 FVKESK. Trimming removed 1 base from V and 1 base from J, with 7 bases in between. CDR3 length: 14 residues. For the CDR3, the DNA is TGTGCCAGCAGCCAAGTCCGGTCCCAAGAGACCCAGTACTTC. Translation: CASSQVRSQETQYF.

The chain couples TRBV28 to TRBJ2-3, with TRBD2 identical over 10 bases. Germline-derived CDR1 and CDR2 are MDHEN and SYDVKM. There are 16 residues in the CDR3. The V and J ends lost 6 bases and 3 bases, in that order; junction bases with no gene match: 9. The CDR3 here is CASRPASGRATDTQYF. The CDR3 coding sequence is TGTGCCAGCAGGCCGGCCAGCGGGAGGGCAACAGATACGCAGTATTTT.

This clone was seen a few times. The chain uses TRBV30 and TRBJ1-6, with 11 bases matching TRBD1. CDR1 and CDR2 from the germline V gene are GTSNPN and SVGIG (reference sequence). The CDR3 spans 17 residues. V shed 2 bases and J 1 base; nucleotides not matched to a gene: 4. CDR3 in amino acids: CAWSSGQGASYNSPLHF. Here the CDR3 DNA reads TGTGCCTGGAGTTCCGGACAGGGGGCTTCCTATAATTCACCCCTCCACTTT.

This clone is a singleton in its sample. The genes are TRBV13 and TRBJ1-4; TRBD1 aligns across 9 bases. With 5 bases clipped from V and 8 bases from J, the junction kept 6 bases outside the gene matches. The CDR3 sequence is 14 residues long. Per the germline V gene, CDR1 is PRHDT and CDR2 is FYEKMQ (reference sequence). CDR3 sequence reads: CASSLHRGPEKLFF. CDR3 bases: TGTGCCAGCAGCCTTCACAGGGGGCCCGAAAAACTGTTTTTT.

V and J are TRBV15 and TRBJ2-1; 15 positions match TRBD2. The CDR3 totals 16 residues. Per germline, CDR1 LNHNV and CDR2 YYDKDF (reference sequence). J lost 8 bases, V lost 0 bases, and 2 bases had no gene match. This chain's CDR3 is CATSREWTSGRDEQFF. The CDR3 bases are TGTGCCACCAGCAGAGAGTGGACTAGCGGGAGGGATGAGCAGTTCTTC. Complete variable domain (other parts from reference TRBV15 and TRBJ2-1): DAMVIQNPRYQVTQFGKPVTLSCSQTLNHNVMYWYQQKSSQAPKLLFHYYDKDFNNEADTPDNFQSRRPNTSFCFLDIRSPGLGDTAMYLCATSREWTSGRDEQFFGPGTRLTVL.

This chain connects TRBV7-9 to TRBJ2-7; 9 bases fit TRBD2. V lost 1 base, J lost 5 bases, and 6 bases stayed unmatched. This CDR3 spans 15 amino acids. CDR1 and CDR2 (germline): SEHNR, FQNEAQ (reference sequence). The CDR3 region has the DNA TGTGCCAGCAGCTTAGTGGGCCTAGCGGGACACGAGCAGTACTTC. As protein: CASSLVGLAGHEQYF.

The V and J genes are TRBV13 and TRBJ1-2; weak D call: TRBD1 (6 bases). Trimming cost V 5 bases and J 2 bases, with 15 bases left between them. The CDR3 runs 15 residues. Per germline, CDR1 PRHDT and CDR2 FYEKMQ (reference sequence). Written as DNA, the CDR3 is TGTGCCAGCAGCGCCGCCGGGACAACAAACTATGGCTACACCTTC. This codes for CASSAAGTTNYGYTF.

Points on this clone: An end of the junction differs from the germline gene, which may be a read error. The V call is TRBV28, the J call TRBJ2-3, with 7 positions matching TRBD2. Per germline, CDR1 MDHEN and CDR2 SYDVKM. This CDR3 region has 18 residues. The DNA of the CDR3 is TGTGCCAGCAGCTTATCTTCCTCGGGGAGGGTCCCCACAGATACGCAGTATTTT. This codes for CASSLSSSGRVPTDTQYF. Variable domain in full (rest from reference TRBV28 and TRBJ2-3): DVKVTQSSRYLVKRTGEKVFLECVQDMDHENMFWYRQDPGLGLRLIYFSYDVKMKEKGDIPEGYSVSREKKERFSLILESASTNQTSMYLCASSLSSSGRVPTDTQYFGPGTRLTVL.

The V gene is TRBV29-1, the J gene TRBJ2-7; weak D call: TRBD1 (5 bases). V was clipped by 0 bases and J by 6 bases, with 9 bases between them. The CDR3 consists of 12 residues. Germline values: CDR1 SQVTM, CDR2 ANQGSEA. The chain's CDR3 is CSVEDKGREQYF. CDR3 sequence (DNA): TGCAGCGTTGAAGACAAGGGGCGCGAGCAGTACTTC.

The rearrangement uses TRBV19 and TRBJ2-1; D unresolved. Germline assignment: CDR1 LNHDA and CDR2 SQIVND (reference sequence). Deletions cut 9 bases from V and 8 bases from J, with 20 bases between. This CDR3 spans 14 amino acids. The CDR3 DNA is TGTGCCAGCCGTCTACGCAGGCCATCCGATGAGCAGTTCTTC. Protein sequence: CASRLRRPSDEQFF.

This clone was detected only once. Here the CDR3 reads CAWRARDFYSYEQYF. The CDR3 region has the DNA TGTGCCTGGAGGGCCCGGGACTTCTATTCCTACGAGCAGTACTTC. J is TRBJ2-7 and V is TRBV30; a weak D match, TRBD2 (6 bases). This CDR3 comprises 15 residues. Germline V gene sequence: CDR1 GTSNPN, CDR2 SVGIG (reference sequence). V shed 3 bases and J shed 1 base, with 16 bases lying between them.